The text below deals with one T cell receptor beta chain. These data belong to a study of cytomegalovirus exposure and HLA in healthy donors. It was with 60 Vbeta and 13 Jbeta primers that the PCR ran. TCRdb keeps only in-frame clones here, not all; method: immunoSEQ multiplex PCR. The table has fewer than 90,000 clones, around 80% seen once. Germline V gives CDR1 SGHVS, CDR2 FQNEAQ. V was clipped by 7 bases and J by 7 bases, with 8 bases between them. The CDR3 has 11 amino acids. V and J are TRBV7-8 and TRBJ2-1, with D unclear. Sequenced input: PBMCs. The receptor was derived from a male donor in good health and CMV-seropositive. This chain's CDR3 is CASTLQNEQFF. CDR3 bases: TGTGCCAGCACACTTCAAAATGAGCAGTTCTTC.